A single sample gave rise to the 21 T cell receptor beta chains below, sequenced in a study of T-cell reconstitution after alpha-beta-depleted transplantation in children. Preparation of the TCRbeta library used unique molecular identifiers. TCRdb recomputed calls from the PCR reads with MiXCR, one row per CDR3 protein. The data hold about 640,000 distinct CDR3 sequences, with around 16% observed a single time. The sample here was PBMCs from the stem cell graft donor, taken from the stem cell graft. The receptors originated from a human donor who donated a stem cell graft to a child with acute myeloid leukemia.

The chain uses TRBV27 and TRBJ1-1; D may be TRBD1 (6 bases). V lost 5 bases, J lost 1 base, and 20 bases lay in between. This CDR3 spans 17 amino acids. Per the germline V gene, CDR1 is MNHEY and CDR2 is SMNVEV (reference sequence). CDR3 nucleotide sequence: TGTGCCAGCAGTAACCACCTTCAGGGGACTAGGAACACTGAAGCTTTCTTT. Amino acid sequence: CASSNHLQGTRNTEAFF.

This chain connects TRBV15 to TRBJ1-1; weak D call: TRBD1 (6 bases). Germline V CDR1 and CDR2: LNHNV, YYDKDF (reference sequence). The germline V and J ends were trimmed by 3 bases and 3 bases, with 11 bases remaining between them. The CDR3 spans 14 residues. CDR3 in DNA: TGTGCCACCAGCAGGACAGGAACGGACACTGAAGCTTTCTTT. Amino acid sequence: CATSRTGTDTEAFF.

This clonotype has at least ten counts. The V and J genes are TRBV20-1 and TRBJ2-3; D may correspond to TRBD1 or TRBD2 (5 bases each). Trimming removed 3 bases from V and 2 bases from J, with 15 bases in between. CDR3 length: 15 residues. The V gene's germline CDR1 is DFQATT and CDR2 SNEGSKA (reference sequence). The CDR3 nucleotides are TGCAGTGCTAGTGAGAGGGGCCAACCCACAGATACGCAGTATTTT. Translation gives CSASERGQPTDTQYF.

There are many counts of this clonotype. Here the CDR3 reads CSARDFMGNPGQGNQPQHF. The CDR3 DNA reads as TGCAGTGCTAGAGATTTTATGGGTAATCCTGGGCAGGGCAATCAGCCCCAGCATTTT. The rearrangement joins TRBV20-1 to TRBJ1-5; no reliable D call. The germline V gene encodes CDR1 DFQATT and CDR2 SNEGSKA (reference sequence). The germline V and J ends were trimmed by 0 bases and 2 bases, with 23 bases remaining between them. The CDR3 sequence is 19 residues long.

Many counts were recorded for this clonotype. The gene calls are TRBV7-3 and TRBJ2-7; 9 bases line up with TRBD2. Germline V CDR1 and CDR2: SGHTA, FQGTGA. V was pared by 1 base and J by 4 bases, with 5 bases of the junction left unmatched. The CDR3 spans 15 residues. The CDR3 loop reads CASSLSGGDQYEQYF. CDR3 nucleotides: TGTGCCAGCAGCTTAAGCGGGGGGGATCAGTACGAGCAGTACTTC.

This clonotype was observed many times. The chain combines TRBV20-1 with TRBJ1-5; 8 bases match TRBD1. CDR3 size: 16 residues. CDR1 DFQATT and CDR2 SNEGSKA come from the germline V gene (reference sequence). The junction had 8 bases not matched to a gene; V was cut back by 2 bases and J by 2 bases. DNA of the CDR3: TGCAGTGCTAGACGACAGGGGAGGGTCGGCAATCAGCCCCAGCATTTT. It codes for CSARRQGRVGNQPQHF.

There are many counts of this clonotype. This sequence joins TRBV12-3 or TRBV12-4 and TRBJ2-1; D remains unclear. Trimming stripped 5 bases from V and 4 bases from J, with 12 bases between. The CDR3 is 14 residues long. In DNA, the CDR3 is TGTGCCAGCAGTCCAGAGGTCCGTTACAATGAGCAGTTCTTC. Translating gives CASSPEVRYNEQFF.

This clonotype has only one observation. The chain joins TRBV12-3 or TRBV12-4 to TRBJ1-4; a possible D gene is TRBD1 (6 bases). The CDR3 has 15 residues. The V gene lost 5 bases and the J gene lost 6 bases, with 16 bases spanning the gap. CDR3 loop: CASSGFRGADEKLFF. The DNA of the CDR3 is TGTGCCAGCAGTGGCTTCAGGGGCGCCGATGAAAAACTGTTTTTT.

The J gene is TRBJ1-4, the V gene TRBV7-2, with D possibly being TRBD1 (5 bases). This CDR3 comprises 17 residues. Germline V lookup: CDR1 SGHTA, CDR2 FQGNSA. Trimming pared 1 base from V and 0 bases from J, leaving 12 bases between. The DNA of the CDR3 is TGTGCCAGCAGCTTAGGGGACGAACTTGCAACTAATGAAAAACTGTTTTTT. It encodes CASSLGDELATNEKLFF.

With respect to this clonotype: A much larger clone lies one base from this, so it may be a read error. The chain carries TRBV20-1 and TRBJ2-4; 7 nucleotides line up with TRBD1. The germline gives CDR1 DFQATT, CDR2 SNEGSKA (reference sequence). CDR3 length: 11 amino acids. CDR3 DNA: TGCAGTGCTAGAGATCAACAGGGGTTAAACTTC. This sequence encodes CSARDQQGLNF.

For this clonotype: This may come from a read error, since a much larger clone is one base off. The V gene is TRBV4-2, the J gene TRBJ2-7; D gene unclear. Germline CDR1 reads LGHNA; CDR2 reads YNFKEQ. The CDR3 has 12 residues. The CDR3 nucleotides are TGTGCCAGCAGCCAAGGACCCTACGATCAGTACTTC. This translates into CASSQGPYDQYF.

This clonotype has ten or more counts. The rearrangement joins TRBV20-1 to TRBJ2-1; 13 nucleotides line up with TRBD2. CDR1 and CDR2 (germline): DFQATT, SNEGSKA (reference sequence). CDR3 size: 21 residues. Trimming at V came to 0 bases and at J to 0 bases, leaving 14 bases not matched to a gene. The DNA of the CDR3 is TGCAGTGCTAGAGATCCCCTAATGACTAGCGGGGGGCCAAGCTCCTACAATGAGCAGTTCTTC. Amino acids: CSARDPLMTSGGPSSYNEQFF.

The V call is TRBV28, the J call TRBJ1-1; tentative D call: TRBD1 (6 bases). Per germline, CDR1 MDHEN and CDR2 SYDVKM. V lost 3 bases, J lost 5 bases, and 16 bases lay in between. The CDR3 length is 15 residues. Written as DNA, the CDR3 is TGTGCCAGCAGTTTGATGGGGGCCGCGGGGACTGAAGCTTTCTTT. Protein product: CASSLMGAAGTEAFF.

This clonotype showed up just a few times. The chain couples TRBV7-3 to TRBJ1-1, with 8 bases identical to TRBD1. V gave up 5 bases and J gave up 11 bases; unmatched junction bases: 10. The length of the CDR3 is 13 residues. Germline V gene lookup returns CDR1 SGHTA and CDR2 FQGTGA. For the CDR3, the DNA is TGTGCCAGCAGCAAAACACAGGGGGTTTTTGCTTTCTTT. This codes for CASSKTQGVFAFF.

This clonotype was counted ten times or more. The chain uses TRBV20-1 and TRBJ1-1; TRBD1 matches 11 bases. The CDR3 consists of 13 residues. Germline V gives CDR1 DFQATT, CDR2 SNEGSKA (reference sequence). The CDR3 protein is CRTWTGGNTEAFF. The CDR3 DNA follows: TGCAGGACTTGGACAGGGGGCAACACTGAAGCTTTCTTT.

This clonotype showed up just a few times. Given a much more abundant clone one base away, this may be a read error. The chain is built from TRBV6-5 and TRBJ2-5; D remains unclear. The V gene lost 2 bases and the J gene lost 5 bases, with 3 bases spanning the gap. CDR3 length: 11 amino acids. Germline lookup yields CDR1 MNHEY and CDR2 SVGAGI. CDR3 coding DNA: TGTGCCAGCAGTTACGAGGAGACCCAGTACTTC. Protein product: CASSYEETQYF.

V usage is TRBV4-3 and J usage is TRBJ2-1; D is ambiguous. V was clipped by 2 bases and J by 8 bases, with 16 bases between them. This CDR3 has 15 amino acids. Germline V gene lookup returns CDR1 LGHNA and CDR2 YSLEER. CDR3: CASSQKLFPRDEQFF. The CDR3 DNA reads as TGCGCCAGCAGCCAAAAGCTTTTCCCACGAGATGAGCAGTTCTTC.

This clonotype showed up just a few times. This chain uses TRBV25-1 with TRBJ2-7; TRBD1 is a possible D gene (6 bases). V shed 3 bases and J shed 6 bases, with 12 bases lying between them. CDR1 is MGHDK, CDR2 SYGVNS, per germline. This CDR3 is built from 13 residues. The CDR3 protein is CASSDRGRGEQYF. In nucleotides, the CDR3 is TGTGCCAGCAGTGACAGGGGAAGGGGCGAGCAGTACTTC.

The J gene is TRBJ2-3, the V gene TRBV6-2 or TRBV6-3; TRBD2 matches 7 bases. Per the germline V gene, CDR1 is MNHEY and CDR2 is SVGEGT. This CDR3 is 14 amino acids long. Trimming at V came to 4 bases and at J to 5 bases, leaving 6 bases not matched to a gene. The CDR3 is CASSSGLVLDTQYF. Written as DNA, the CDR3 is TGTGCCAGCAGTTCCGGACTAGTTTTAGATACGCAGTATTTT.

This clonotype showed up many times. The rearrangement links TRBV7-2 to TRBJ2-5; 8 bases are a match to TRBD2. Germline V gives CDR1 SGHTA, CDR2 FQGNSA. The CDR3 totals 14 residues. The trim removed 4 bases at V and 1 base at J, leaving 2 bases unmatched. DNA for the CDR3: TGTGCCAGCAGCTGGACTAGCCGCCAAGAGACCCAGTACTTC. It specifies CASSWTSRQETQYF.

This chain uses TRBV7-8 with TRBJ2-1, with 7 bases matching TRBD2. Germline lookup yields CDR1 SGHVS and CDR2 FQNEAQ. Losses at the gene ends were 1 base for V and 9 bases for J; bases not matched to a gene: 15. The CDR3 spans 17 residues. The CDR3 region is CASSLGEGSQLDIEQFF. CDR3 nucleotide sequence: TGTGCCAGCAGCTTAGGGGAGGGAAGTCAGTTAGACATTGAGCAGTTCTTC.